One TCR beta chain is described in this entry. Its antigen is undetermined. Germline lookup yields CDR1 ENHRY and CDR2 SYGVKD. Trimming cost V 6 bases and J 3 bases, with 14 bases left between them. This CDR3 is built from 14 residues. The data are from a study of lymphopenia after photon versus proton radiotherapy. Study-level points and caveats: Photon-treated patients lost naive T cells and TCR diversity; proton-treated stayed stable. After lymphocyte nadir, photon-treated repertoires showed oligoclonal expansion, especially CD8+ Temra. Larger post-nadir TCR diversity loss correlated inversely with survival in deceased patients.

Assay used: immunoSEQ multiplex PCR; TCRdb lists only in-frame clones, some missing. The data contain under 9,500 clones, just under 95% of them seen just once; the ten biggest clones take up around 1.5%. The chain combines TRBV10-3 with TRBJ1-1; a weak D match, TRBD1 (5 bases). The source was peripheral blood, collected from a patient treated with photon-based radiotherapy. This receptor was identified in a woman aged 45-65 years with cholangiocarcinoma. CDR3 DNA: TGTGCCATCAGCGTCACGTCGGGGGACACTGAAGCTTTCTTT. The encoded protein is CAISVTSGDTEAFF.